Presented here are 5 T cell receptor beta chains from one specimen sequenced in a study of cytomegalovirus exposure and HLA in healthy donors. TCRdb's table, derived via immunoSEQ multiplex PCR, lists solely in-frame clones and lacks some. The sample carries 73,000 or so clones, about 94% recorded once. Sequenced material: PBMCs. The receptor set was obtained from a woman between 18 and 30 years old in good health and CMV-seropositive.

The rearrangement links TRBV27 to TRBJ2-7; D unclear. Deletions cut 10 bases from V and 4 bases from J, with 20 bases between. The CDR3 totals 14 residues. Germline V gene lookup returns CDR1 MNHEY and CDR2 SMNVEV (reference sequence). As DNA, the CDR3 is TGTGCCACGGCTCGTCCAGGATTGACGTACGAGCAGTACTTC. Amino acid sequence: CATARPGLTYEQYF.

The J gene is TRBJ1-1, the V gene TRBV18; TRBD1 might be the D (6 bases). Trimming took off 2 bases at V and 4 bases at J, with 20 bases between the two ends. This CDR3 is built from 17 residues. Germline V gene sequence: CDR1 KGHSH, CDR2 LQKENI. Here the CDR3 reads CASSPGGTVVVGTEAFF. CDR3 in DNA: TGTGCCAGCTCACCAGGGGGCACGGTGGTGGTGGGCACTGAAGCTTTCTTT. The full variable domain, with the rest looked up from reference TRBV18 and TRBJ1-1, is NAGVMQNPRHLVRRRGQEARLRCSPMKGHSHVYWYRQLPEEGLKFMVYLQKENIIDESGMPKERFSAEFPKEGPSILRIQQVVRGDSAAYFCASSPGGTVVVGTEAFFGQGTRLTVV.

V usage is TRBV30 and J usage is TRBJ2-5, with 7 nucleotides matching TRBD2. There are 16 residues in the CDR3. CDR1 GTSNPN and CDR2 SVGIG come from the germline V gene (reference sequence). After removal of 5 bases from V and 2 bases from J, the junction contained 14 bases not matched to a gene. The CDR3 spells CAWDIPGGFTQETQYF. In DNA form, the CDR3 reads TGTGCCTGGGATATTCCCGGGGGGTTCACGCAAGAGACCCAGTACTTC.

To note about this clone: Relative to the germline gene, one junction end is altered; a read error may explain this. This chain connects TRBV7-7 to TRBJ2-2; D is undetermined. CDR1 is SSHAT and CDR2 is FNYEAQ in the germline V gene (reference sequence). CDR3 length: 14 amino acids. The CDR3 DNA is TGTGCTAGCAGCCTCCGACAGAACACCGGGGAGCTGTTTTTT. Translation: CASSLRQNTGELFF.

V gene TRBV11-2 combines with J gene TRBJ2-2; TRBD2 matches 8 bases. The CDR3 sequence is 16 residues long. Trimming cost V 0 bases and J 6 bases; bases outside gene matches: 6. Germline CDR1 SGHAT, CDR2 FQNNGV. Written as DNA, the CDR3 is TGTGCCAGCAGCTTAGATCGGCGGGAGGTCCCCGGGGAGCTGTTTTTT. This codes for CASSLDRREVPGELFF.